Below are 14 T cell receptor beta chains sequenced from a single sample in a study of neurological immune-mediated disorders. Time point meaning: longitudinal time-point 2. TCRdb passed the 5' RACE reads through MiXCR, listing each CDR3 protein once. The sample lists about 80,000 distinct CDR3 sequences, 5.8% occurring once. The sample consisted of PBMCs. The receptors here all came from a woman aged 60-75 years with multiple sclerosis.

This clonotype occurred many times. The chain links TRBV30 to TRBJ2-1, with D perhaps matching TRBD2 (5 bases). Germline V CDR1 and CDR2: GTSNPN, SVGIG (reference sequence). V was shortened by 1 base and J by 4 bases, with 5 bases between the two germline ends. The CDR3 has 12 residues. The CDR3 region is CAWSGTYNEQFF. CDR3 nucleotides: TGTGCCTGGAGTGGGACTTACAATGAGCAGTTCTTC. The full variable domain, with the rest looked up from reference TRBV30 and TRBJ2-1, is SQTIHQWPATLVQPVGSPLSLECTVEGTSNPNLYWYRQAAGRGLQLLFYSVGIGQISSEVPQNLSASRPQDRQFILSSKKLLLSDSGFYLCAWSGTYNEQFFGPGTRLTVL.

This clonotype has at least ten counts. This chain links TRBV3-1 with TRBJ2-7; unclear D gene. This CDR3 is built from 12 residues. Trimming shortened V by 1 base and J by 6 bases, and 7 bases separated the two germline ends. CDR1 is LGHDT, CDR2 YNNKEL, per germline (reference sequence). CDR3 bases: TGTGCCAGCAGCCAAGTTAGTGGCGAGCAGTACTTC. Residues: CASSQVSGEQYF.

This clonotype was counted at least ten times. The chain links TRBV4-2 to TRBJ2-1; D is possibly TRBD2 (5 bases). The germline V gene has CDR1 LGHNA and CDR2 YNFKEQ. V was shortened by 1 base and J by 1 base, with 17 bases between the two germline ends. The CDR3 loop spans 18 amino acids. CDR3 DNA: TGTGCCAGCAGCCAAGGGTCCTCTGGGAGTATTTCCTACAATGAGCAGTTCTTC. This encodes CASSQGSSGSISYNEQFF.

This clonotype appeared a few times. CDR3 DNA: TGTGCCAGCAGCTTAGTCAGGCGGGGGGGGAGCTCCTACAATGAGCAGTTCTTC. This encodes CASSLVRRGGSSYNEQFF. The gene calls are TRBV7-9 and TRBJ2-1, with 9 bases fitting TRBD2. CDR1 and CDR2 (germline): SEHNR, FQNEAQ (reference sequence). The ends lost 1 base at V and 0 bases at J; junction bases unmatched: 7. The CDR3 extends over 18 amino acids.

This clonotype occurred many times. The chain has TRBV7-2 and TRBJ2-7; weak D call: TRBD2 (5 bases). The CDR3 spans 17 residues. V lost 2 bases and J lost 2, with 19 bases in between. Germline V gene lookup returns CDR1 SGHTA and CDR2 FQGNSA. The CDR3 region is CASSLKAGTGFPYEQYF. The CDR3 DNA reads TGTGCCAGCAGCTTAAAGGCAGGAACGGGATTTCCCTACGAGCAGTACTTC. Based on the CDR3 plus reference TRBV7-2 and TRBJ2-7, the full variable domain is GAGVSQSPSNKVTEKGKDVELRCDPISGHTALYWYRQSLGQGLEFLIYFQGNSAPDKSGLPSDRFSAERTGGSVSTLTIQRTQQEDSAVYLCASSLKAGTGFPYEQYFGPGTRLTVT.

At least ten counts were recorded for this clonotype. This chain joins TRBV7-2 and TRBJ1-1; D is unresolved. The length of the CDR3 is 11 residues. Trimming left V 2 bases short and J 11 bases short, with 9 bases between. Germline V CDR1 and CDR2: SGHTA, FQGNSA. The CDR3 here is CASSLFSEAFF. The CDR3 bases are TGTGCCAGCAGCTTATTCTCCGAGGCTTTCTTT.

On this clonotype itself: Just one base apart from a much larger clone, this may be a read error. The gene calls are TRBV12-3 or TRBV12-4 and TRBJ1-1; a possible D gene is TRBD1 (6 bases). CDR3 size: 13 residues. Trimming pared 4 bases from V and 1 base from J, leaving 7 bases between. The CDR3 sequence: CASSSRGNTEAFF. CDR3 nucleotide sequence: TGTGCCAGCAGTTCCAGGGGGAACACTGAAGCTTTCTTT.

This clonotype was seen at least ten times. The V gene is TRBV11-2, the J gene TRBJ1-5, with 8 bases that match TRBD1. Germline-derived CDR1 and CDR2 are SGHAT and FQNNGV. Unmatched junction bases numbered 8, after V lost 3 bases and J lost 4 bases. The CDR3 has 16 amino acids. For the CDR3, the DNA is TGTGCCAGCAGCTTGACTGGACAGGGATGGAATCAGCCCCAGCATTTT. Its protein product is CASSLTGQGWNQPQHF.

This clonotype was counted ten times or more. The chain is built from TRBV7-9 and TRBJ1-2; D unresolved. The CDR3 length is 14 residues. Looked up from germline, CDR1 is SEHNR and CDR2 is FQNEAQ (reference sequence). The V gene lost 5 bases and the J gene lost 4 bases, with 14 bases spanning the gap. CDR3 nucleotide sequence: TGTGCCAGCAGCCCCCGGACGGGTTTCTATGGCTACACCTTC. It codes for CASSPRTGFYGYTF.

This clonotype was found many times. The chain employs TRBV6-6 and TRBJ2-2; 11 bases are a match to TRBD1. In germline, CDR1 is MNHNY, CDR2 SVGAGI (reference sequence). This CDR3 is built from 17 residues. The V segment lost 0 bases and the J segment 4 bases; nucleotides outside the gene matches: 4. The chain's CDR3 is CASSYSGGTGGTGELFF. As DNA, the CDR3 is TGTGCCAGCAGTTACTCGGGGGGGACAGGGGGCACCGGGGAGCTGTTTTTT.

This clonotype was seen at least ten times. This chain connects TRBV6-6 to TRBJ1-3; the D gene is possibly TRBD1 (6 bases). Trimming removed 2 bases from V and 8 bases from J, with 19 bases in between. The CDR3 consists of 16 residues. The germline CDR1 and CDR2 sequences are MNHNY and SVGAGI (reference sequence). The CDR3 nucleotides read TGTGCCAGCAGTTACGGGAACTGGGGGCAGGGTGACACCATATATTTT. It specifies CASSYGNWGQGDTIYF.

This clonotype has a count of ten or more. This chain joins TRBV20-1 and TRBJ2-3; no clear D gene. Germline V gives CDR1 DFQATT, CDR2 SNEGSKA (reference sequence). This CDR3 contains 14 residues. V was trimmed by 1 base and J by 1 base, leaving 9 bases between them. In DNA form, the CDR3 reads TGCAGTGCTAGAGCCACCGGCCGCACAGATACGCAGTATTTT. Its protein is CSARATGRTDTQYF.

This clonotype was counted many times. This sequence joins TRBV6-6 and TRBJ1-2; D unresolved. Deletions cut 4 bases from V and 6 bases from J, with 6 bases between. The CDR3 runs to 11 residues. Per germline, CDR1 MNHNY and CDR2 SVGAGI (reference sequence). CDR3: CASSLKDGYTF. In nucleotides, the CDR3 is TGTGCCAGCAGTTTAAAGGATGGCTACACCTTC.

This clonotype was seen many times. V and J are TRBV5-1 and TRBJ1-3; unclear D gene. V lost 4 bases to trimming and J lost 0 bases, with 17 bases between them. This CDR3 region has 17 residues. The germline V gene encodes CDR1 SGHRS and CDR2 YFSETQ. The CDR3 loop is CASSPGPTFSSGNTIYF. For the CDR3, the DNA is TGCGCCAGCAGCCCTGGCCCGACTTTTAGCTCTGGAAACACCATATATTTT. The whole variable domain, filled in from reference TRBV5-1 and TRBJ1-3, reads KAGVTQTPRYLIKTRGQQVTLSCSPISGHRSVSWYQQTPGQGLQFLFEYFSETQRNKGNFPGRFSGRQFSNSRSEMNVSTLELGDSALYLCASSPGPTFSSGNTIYFGEGSWLTVV.